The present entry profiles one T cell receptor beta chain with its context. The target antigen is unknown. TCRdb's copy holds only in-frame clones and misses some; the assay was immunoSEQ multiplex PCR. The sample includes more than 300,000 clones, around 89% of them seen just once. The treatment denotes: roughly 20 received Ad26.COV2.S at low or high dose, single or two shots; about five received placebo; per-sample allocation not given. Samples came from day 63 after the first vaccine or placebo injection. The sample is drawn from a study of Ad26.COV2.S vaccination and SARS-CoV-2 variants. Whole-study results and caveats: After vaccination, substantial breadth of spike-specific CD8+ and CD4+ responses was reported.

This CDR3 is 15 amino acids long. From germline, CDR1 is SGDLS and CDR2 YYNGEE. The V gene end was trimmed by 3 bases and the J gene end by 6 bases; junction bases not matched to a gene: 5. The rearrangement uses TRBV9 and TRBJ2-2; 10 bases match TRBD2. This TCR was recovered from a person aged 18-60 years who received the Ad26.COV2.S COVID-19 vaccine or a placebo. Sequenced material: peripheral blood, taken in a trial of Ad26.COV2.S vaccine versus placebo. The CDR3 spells CASSAEGLAAGELFF. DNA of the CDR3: TGTGCCAGCAGCGCAGAAGGACTAGCGGCCGGGGAGCTGTTTTTT.